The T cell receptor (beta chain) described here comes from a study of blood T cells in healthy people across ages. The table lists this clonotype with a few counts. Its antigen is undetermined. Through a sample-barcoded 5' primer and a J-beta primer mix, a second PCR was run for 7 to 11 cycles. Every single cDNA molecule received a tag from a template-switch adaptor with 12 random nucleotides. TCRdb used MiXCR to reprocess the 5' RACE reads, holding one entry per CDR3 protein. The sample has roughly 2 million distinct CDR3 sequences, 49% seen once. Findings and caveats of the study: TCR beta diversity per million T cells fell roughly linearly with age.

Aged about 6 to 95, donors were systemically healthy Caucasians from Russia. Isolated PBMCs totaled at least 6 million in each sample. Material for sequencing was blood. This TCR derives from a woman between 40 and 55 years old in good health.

CDR3 nucleotides: TGCAGTGCTAGGGGGGAGAGAGCCTACGAGCAGTACTTC. Residues: CSARGERAYEQYF. This rearrangement joins TRBV20-1 to TRBJ2-7, with D possibly called TRBD1 or TRBD2 (5 bases each). Germline CDR1 DFQATT, CDR2 SNEGSKA (reference sequence). V lost 3 bases, J lost 2 bases, and 11 bases lay in between. This CDR3 comprises 13 residues.